These 25 T cell receptor beta chains were sequenced from one sample in a study of response to subunit inactivated influenza vaccine. TCRdb itself ran the RT-PCR reads through MiXCR, one entry per CDR3 protein. The sample gives some 640,000 distinct CDR3 sequences, 14% of which show up once; 6.5% to 8.5% is in the top ten. The sample here was PBMCs from blood, taken 14 to 15 days before vaccination. The receptors shown here come from a man aged 50-59 years who received an inactivated influenza vaccine.

The rearrangement joins TRBV27 to TRBJ1-2, with 8 bases fitting TRBD1. V dropped 4 bases and J dropped 8; count of bases not matched to a gene: 12. Per germline, CDR1 MNHEY and CDR2 SMNVEV (reference sequence). The CDR3 contains 15 residues. CDR3 sequence: CASSSLTGGRWGYTF. The CDR3 coding sequence is TGTGCCAGCAGTTCGTTAACAGGGGGGCGTTGGGGCTACACCTTC.

This rearrangement joins TRBV19 to TRBJ1-1; D not certain. The CDR3 is 14 amino acids. Germline V lookup: CDR1 LNHDA, CDR2 SQIVND (reference sequence). Trimming shortened V by 1 base and J by 1 base, and 7 bases separated the two germline ends. As DNA, the CDR3 is TGTGCCAGTAGTATAGGGGCAGGGAACACTGAAGCTTTCTTT. It translates to CASSIGAGNTEAFF.

The rearrangement uses TRBV20-1 and TRBJ2-2, with TRBD1 identical over 9 bases. CDR3 length: 16 amino acids. Germline V lookup: CDR1 DFQATT, CDR2 SNEGSKA (reference sequence). V dropped 6 bases and J dropped 5; count of bases not matched to a gene: 13. CDR3 sequence reads: CSAKKPRDRDTGELFF. The CDR3 DNA reads TGCAGTGCCAAGAAGCCGCGGGACAGGGATACCGGGGAGCTGTTTTTT.

This clonotype turned up a few times. The chain recombines TRBV11-1 with TRBJ1-2; TRBD1 is a possible D gene (5 bases). Deletions cut 4 bases from V and 0 bases from J, with 21 bases between. CDR1 and CDR2 (germline): SGHAT, FQDESV (reference sequence). This CDR3 is 18 amino acids long. The CDR3 DNA follows: TGTGCCAGCAGCTACCCCGGGACCCAGACTCTCACTAACTATGGCTACACCTTC. Protein sequence: CASSYPGTQTLTNYGYTF.

The chain uses TRBV11-2 and TRBJ2-1; 14 positions match TRBD2. Germline V gives CDR1 SGHAT, CDR2 FQNNGV. V dropped 2 bases and J dropped 6; count of bases not matched to a gene: 9. CDR3 size: 18 residues. CDR3 region: CASSLNSWTSGGINEQFF. CDR3 sequence (DNA): TGTGCCAGCAGCTTAAACAGCTGGACTAGCGGGGGGATCAATGAGCAGTTCTTC.

The rearrangement links TRBV12-3 or TRBV12-4 to TRBJ2-2; 7 bases align to TRBD1. The CDR3 is 13 residues long. After removal of 10 bases from V and 3 bases from J, the junction contained 5 bases not matched to a gene. CDR3 amino acids: CATAQGYTGELFF. Here the CDR3 DNA reads TGTGCCACCGCACAGGGGTACACCGGGGAGCTGTTTTTT.

This clonotype showed up many times. The rearrangement uses TRBV9 and TRBJ2-2; TRBD1 is a possible D gene (6 bases). The CDR3 is made up of 21 amino acids. Trimming shortened V by 2 bases and J by 4 bases, and 30 bases separated the two germline ends. Germline V gives CDR1 SGDLS, CDR2 YYNGEE. In DNA form, the CDR3 reads TGTGCCAGCAGCGTCGGTCAGAACTCTCTCGCGAACACCAGGGGCACCGGGGAGCTGTTTTTT. Translated, it gives CASSVGQNSLANTRGTGELFF.

This clonotype came up a few times. The chain uses TRBV9 and TRBJ2-3, with 14 bases identical to TRBD2. Germline V gene sequence: CDR1 SGDLS, CDR2 YYNGEE. The junction had 19 bases not matched to a gene; V was cut back by 3 bases and J by 4 bases. The CDR3 length is 21 residues. The CDR3 coding sequence is TGTGCCAGCAGCGGACACCGAGGACTAGCGGGAGGAAGGTTGGGGGCAGATACGCAGTATTTT. Protein sequence: CASSGHRGLAGGRLGADTQYF.

This clonotype was observed a handful of times. V gene TRBV4-3 combines with J gene TRBJ1-5, with D possibly being TRBD1 (6 bases). The V and J ends lost 0 bases and 6 bases respectively, with 12 bases between them. CDR1 and CDR2 from the germline V gene are LGHNA and YSLEER. This CDR3 comprises 15 residues. The CDR3 coding sequence is TGCGCCAGCAGCCAAGATACAGGGTACGGTCAGCCCCAGCATTTT. This codes for CASSQDTGYGQPQHF.

This chain joins TRBV10-1 and TRBJ2-7; 14 bases align to TRBD2. In germline, CDR1 is WNHNN, CDR2 SYGVQD (reference sequence). V shed 7 bases and J 0 bases; nucleotides not matched to a gene: 14. There are 19 residues in the CDR3. CDR3 amino acids: CASKVKGLAGGPSSYEQYF. Written as DNA, the CDR3 is TGCGCCAGCAAGGTTAAAGGACTAGCGGGAGGACCCAGCTCCTACGAGCAGTACTTC.

The genes are TRBV14 and TRBJ2-2; no clear D gene. The CDR3 spans 14 residues. V dropped 3 bases and J dropped 1 base, with 6 bases sitting between them. The germline V gene has CDR1 SGHDN and CDR2 FVKESK. CDR3 DNA: TGTGCCAGCAGCCAGACACTGAACACCGGGGAGCTGTTTTTT. This encodes CASSQTLNTGELFF.

The sample holds many counts of this clonotype. The chain couples TRBV4-3 to TRBJ1-5; D remains unclear. This CDR3 has 18 residues. The V and J ends lost 0 bases and 2 bases respectively, with 17 bases between them. CDR1 and CDR2 from the germline V gene are LGHNA and YSLEER. As DNA, the CDR3 is TGCGCCAGCAGCCAAGAGTGGGAGGGAAAGAGAGGCAATCAGCCCCAGCATTTT. This sequence encodes CASSQEWEGKRGNQPQHF.

This clonotype was counted between two and nine times. The V and J genes are TRBV12-3 or TRBV12-4 and TRBJ1-2; TRBD1 is a possible D gene (6 bases). V was cut by 4 bases and J by 5 bases, with 17 bases left in between. The CDR3 length is 15 residues. CDR3 nucleotides: TGTGCCAGCAGTTCCCGGGAACAGGGCGGATATGGCTACACCTTC. This encodes CASSSREQGGYGYTF.

The chain employs TRBV7-2 and TRBJ2-1, with D possibly being TRBD2 (5 bases). The germline CDR1 and CDR2 sequences are SGHTA and FQGNSA. The CDR3 runs to 15 residues. Trimming took 2 bases from V and 6 from J, leaving 14 bases between them. CDR3 residues: CASSLFRGSFNEQFF. The CDR3 region has the DNA TGTGCCAGCAGCTTATTCCGGGGTTCTTTCAATGAGCAGTTCTTC.

A few counts support this clonotype. The V and J genes are TRBV27 and TRBJ1-2; D is ambiguous. The CDR3 has 13 amino acids. In germline, CDR1 is MNHEY, CDR2 SMNVEV (reference sequence). Between the trimmed V and J ends, which lost 5 bases and 3 bases, there was a span of 10 bases. CDR3 coding DNA: TGTGCCAGCAGTACCCTCTCTGACTATGGCTACACCTTC. This encodes CASSTLSDYGYTF.

The chain joins TRBV25-1 to TRBJ2-5; D might be TRBD1 (7 bases). The V end lost 6 bases, the J end lost 5 bases, and 16 bases lay between the germline ends. Germline loops: CDR1 MGHDK, CDR2 SYGVNS. The CDR3 length is 14 residues. The CDR3 sequence is CASRNRGRGETQYF. DNA of the CDR3: TGTGCCAGCAGGAACAGGGGTCGGGGGGAGACCCAGTACTTC. Full variable domain (missing parts from reference TRBV25-1 and TRBJ2-5): EADIYQTPRYLVIGTGKKITLECSQTMGHDKMYWYQQDPGMELHLIHYSYGVNSTEKGDLSSESTVSRIRTEHFPLTLESARPSHTSQYLCASRNRGRGETQYFGPGTRLLVL.

This clonotype has a handful of counts. The chain carries TRBV27 and TRBJ2-1; 12 bases are a match to TRBD2. The CDR3 has 18 amino acids. The germline V gene has CDR1 MNHEY and CDR2 SMNVEV (reference sequence). The ends lost 5 bases at V and 0 bases at J; junction bases unmatched: 8. The CDR3: CASSQGLAGDLSYNEQFF. The CDR3 region has the DNA TGTGCCAGCAGTCAGGGACTAGCGGGTGACCTCTCCTACAATGAGCAGTTCTTC.

This clonotype has a handful of counts. In nucleotides, the CDR3 is TGTGCCAGCAGCTTAGACCACAACACTGAAGCTTTCTTT. It is translated as CASSLDHNTEAFF. This chain joins TRBV11-2 and TRBJ1-1; D is unresolved. The germline V gene encodes CDR1 SGHAT and CDR2 FQNNGV. This CDR3 is 13 amino acids long. V was trimmed by 0 bases and J by 2 bases, leaving 4 bases between them.

The chain uses TRBV15 and TRBJ2-5; 9 nucleotides match TRBD2. The V gene end was trimmed by 1 base and the J gene end by 2 bases; junction bases not matched to a gene: 2. CDR1 LNHNV and CDR2 YYDKDF come from the germline V gene (reference sequence). This CDR3 has 15 amino acids. The CDR3 region is CATSRVLAGQETQYF. The CDR3 DNA follows: TGTGCCACCAGCAGAGTGCTAGCGGGACAAGAGACCCAGTACTTC.

The chain joins TRBV30 to TRBJ2-6; D gene uncertain. V was trimmed by 4 bases and J by 2 bases, leaving 6 bases between them. This CDR3 is built from 13 residues. Germline assignment: CDR1 GTSNPN and CDR2 SVGIG (reference sequence). CDR3 sequence: CAWTRAGANVLTF. As DNA, the CDR3 is TGTGCCTGGACCCGCGCTGGGGCCAACGTCCTGACTTTC.

The chain employs TRBV20-1 and TRBJ1-5; 8 positions agree with TRBD1. The CDR3 is made up of 13 amino acids. Per germline, CDR1 DFQATT and CDR2 SNEGSKA (reference sequence). The V gene end was trimmed by 6 bases and the J gene end by 5 bases; junction bases not matched to a gene: 6. CDR3 nucleotides: TGCAGTGCAGCAGGGGGCGGGGATCAGCCCCAGCATTTT. The encoded protein is CSAAGGGDQPQHF.

This clonotype occurred a few times. The V and J genes are TRBV4-3 and TRBJ2-3, with 8 bases aligning to TRBD1. The germline V gene has CDR1 LGHNA and CDR2 YSLEER. This CDR3 region has 17 residues. With 4 bases clipped from V and 5 bases from J, the junction kept 14 bases outside the gene matches. In nucleotides, the CDR3 is TGCGCCAGCAGCCGCCAGCCCTACAGGGGGACAGGAGATACGCAGTATTTT. Its translation is CASSRQPYRGTGDTQYF.

The chain has TRBV28 and TRBJ1-2; D perhaps matches TRBD1 (5 bases). Germline V gene data show CDR1 as MDHEN and CDR2 as SYDVKM. The CDR3 totals 13 residues. Trimming left V 9 bases short and J 4 bases short, with 15 bases between. CDR3 amino acids: CASNKGIGYGYTF. The CDR3 coding sequence is TGTGCCAGTAATAAGGGGATAGGCTATGGCTACACCTTC.

This clonotype turned up a few times. CDR3 coding DNA: TGCGCCAGCAGCCAAGATAGGGGAAAACTGTTTTTT. Protein sequence: CASSQDRGKLFF. The gene calls are TRBV4-3 and TRBJ1-4; tentatively, D is TRBD1 (5 bases). The CDR3 totals 12 residues. Germline V lookup: CDR1 LGHNA, CDR2 YSLEER. V was pared by 0 bases and J by 10 bases, with 6 bases between.

This chain connects TRBV6-2 or TRBV6-3 to TRBJ2-7, with 11 bases matching TRBD2. V dropped 5 bases and J dropped 6; count of bases not matched to a gene: 6. The germline CDR1 and CDR2 sequences are MNHEY and SVGEGT. The CDR3 length is 14 residues. The CDR3 sequence: CASSRTSGRAEQYF. The CDR3 DNA is TGTGCCAGCAGTCGTACTAGCGGGAGAGCCGAGCAGTACTTC.